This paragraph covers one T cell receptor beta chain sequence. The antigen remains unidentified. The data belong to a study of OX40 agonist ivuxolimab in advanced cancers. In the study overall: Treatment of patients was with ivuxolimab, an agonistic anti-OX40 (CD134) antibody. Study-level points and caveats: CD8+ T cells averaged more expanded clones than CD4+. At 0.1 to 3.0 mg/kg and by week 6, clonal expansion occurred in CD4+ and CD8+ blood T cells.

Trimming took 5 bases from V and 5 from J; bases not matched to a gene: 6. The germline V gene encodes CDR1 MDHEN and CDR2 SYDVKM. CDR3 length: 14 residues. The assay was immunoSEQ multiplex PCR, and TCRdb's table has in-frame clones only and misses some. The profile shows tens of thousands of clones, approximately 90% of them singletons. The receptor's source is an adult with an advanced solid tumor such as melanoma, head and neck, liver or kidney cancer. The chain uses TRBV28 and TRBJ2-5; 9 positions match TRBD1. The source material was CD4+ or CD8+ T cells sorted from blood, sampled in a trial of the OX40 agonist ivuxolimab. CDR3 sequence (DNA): TGTGCCAGCAGTACACAGGGGGCGCCCGAGACCCAGTACTTC. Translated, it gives CASSTQGAPETQYF. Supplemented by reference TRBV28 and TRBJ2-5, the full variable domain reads DVKVTQSSRYLVKRTGEKVFLECVQDMDHENMFWYRQDPGLGLRLIYFSYDVKMKEKGDIPEGYSVSREKKERFSLILESASTNQTSMYLCASSTQGAPETQYFGPGTRLLVL.